This entry is about one T cell receptor (beta chain). Its cognate antigen is unknown. The ends were cut back, 8 bases at V and 1 base at J, with 11 bases in the middle. Germline CDR1 LNHNV, CDR2 YYDKDF (reference sequence). The CDR3 has 13 residues. These data come from a study of T cells in tuberculosis. Across the study: In South Africa, adults with active tuberculosis were compared with IGRA-negative and latently infected IGRA-positive adolescents. Study-wide points: Smaller distances to GMM-specific TCRs suggested their expansion in active tuberculosis. Samples were chosen by availability of cryopreserved specimens.

Adolescents were screened for latent TB by skin test and IGRA. Some clones are missing from TCRdb's copy, which holds only in-frame ones; the method was immunoSEQ multiplex PCR. The table includes 20,000 to 30,000 clones, roughly 96% detected once. The sequence was collected from a donor aged 10-29 years with latent tuberculosis or without tuberculosis infection. This chain uses TRBV15 with TRBJ1-2, with D hard to call. The material sequenced was PBMCs. CDR3: CATPEFINYGYTF. For the CDR3, the DNA is TGTGCCACCCCAGAATTTATTAACTATGGCTACACCTTC.